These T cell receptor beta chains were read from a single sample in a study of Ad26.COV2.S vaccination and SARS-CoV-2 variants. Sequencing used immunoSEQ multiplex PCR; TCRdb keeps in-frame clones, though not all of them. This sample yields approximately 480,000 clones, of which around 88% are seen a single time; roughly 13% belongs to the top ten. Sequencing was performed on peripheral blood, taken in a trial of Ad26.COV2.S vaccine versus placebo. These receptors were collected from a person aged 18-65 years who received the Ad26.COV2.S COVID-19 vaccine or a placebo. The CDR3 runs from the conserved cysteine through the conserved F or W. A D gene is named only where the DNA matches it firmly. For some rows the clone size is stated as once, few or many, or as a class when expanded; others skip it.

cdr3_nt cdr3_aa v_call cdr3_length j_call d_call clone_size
TGTGCCAGCAGCCAAGACTTGACAGGGACCTTATACTTC CASSQDLTGTLYF TRBV14 13 TRBJ2-7 TRBD1 -
TGTGCCATCAGTGAGTCTGGGACGGCTAATTCACCCCTCCACTTT CAISESGTANSPLHF TRBV10-3 15 TRBJ1-6 - -
TGTGCCAGCTCACCCCCTGGGCTGGGACAACTGAACACTGAAGCTTTCTTT CASSPPGLGQLNTEAFF TRBV18 17 TRBJ1-1 - -
TGTGCCAGCAGCGTAGGGGAAGGGGGAATCGCCGAGCAGTACTTC CASSVGEGGIAEQYF TRBV9 15 TRBJ2-7 - -
TGTGCCAGCAGACAGGGGGTTGATTATTCCTACGAGCAGTACTTC CASRQGVDYSYEQYF TRBV2 15 TRBJ2-7 TRBD1 few
TGTGCCAGCAGCCAGTTGGGTGGTTACGAGCAGTACTTC CASSQLGGYEQYF TRBV3-1/TRBV3-2 13 TRBJ2-7 - -
TGCGCCAGCACTGAATGGCAGGGCAGTGAGCAGTTCTTC CASTEWQGSEQFF TRBV5-1 13 TRBJ2-1 - -
TGCGCCAGCAGCCCGGCGGACAGAAAGGGTGAAAAACTGTTTTTT CASSPADRKGEKLFF TRBV4-1 15 TRBJ1-4 - -
TGTGCCAGCAGCTTCGGCGGAAGCTCCTACGAGCAGTACTTC CASSFGGSSYEQYF TRBV7-2 14 TRBJ2-7 - -
TGTGCCAGCAGTTTCCTCCCATTGGGGACAAATTACGAGCAGTACTTC CASSFLPLGTNYEQYF TRBV28 16 TRBJ2-7 - -
TGTGCCAGCAGCCTCCCAGCGGGAGGGATTCATGAGCAGTTCTTC CASSLPAGGIHEQFF TRBV11-3 15 TRBJ2-1 TRBD2 -
TGTGCCAGCAGCCAAGGGAGGACAGGGAGGGAGACCCAGTACTTC CASSQGRTGRETQYF TRBV3-1/TRBV3-2 15 TRBJ2-5 TRBD1 -
TGTGCCAGCAGAAGGGACAGTCTCACCGGGGAGCTGTTTTTT CASRRDSLTGELFF TRBV6-5 14 TRBJ2-2 TRBD1 -
TGTGCCAGCAGTCAGTCGGGCACAGATACGCAGTATTTT CASSQSGTDTQYF TRBV12-3/TRBV12-4 13 TRBJ2-3 - -
TGTGCCAGCAGCCAAACCGGATCCCACCGAGCGAACACCGGGGAGCTGTTTTTT CASSQTGSHRANTGELFF TRBV4-2 18 TRBJ2-2 - once
TGTGCCAGCACCCCGGGAAGGCCTGAAGCTTTCTTT CASTPGRPEAFF TRBV6-5 12 TRBJ1-1 - -
TGTGCCAGCTCACTCGGTGACACCAGCTCTGGAAACACCATATATTTT CASSLGDTSSGNTIYF TRBV18 16 TRBJ1-3 - -
TGTGCCAGCAGCAGACCCGGGGCGGGGGTGAATGAGCAGTTCTTC CASSRPGAGVNEQFF TRBV7-3 15 TRBJ2-1 TRBD2 -
TGCAGCGCCGGGAATGTCTATGGCTACACCTTC CSAGNVYGYTF TRBV29-1 11 TRBJ1-2 - -
TGCGCCAGCAGCCAAGAGATCGCGGGACACCTCTATGGCTACACCTTC CASSQEIAGHLYGYTF TRBV4-1 16 TRBJ1-2 - -
TGTGCCAGCAGCCAGGCTAGCGGGAGGGTCACAGATACGCAGTATTTT CASSQASGRVTDTQYF TRBV7-3 16 TRBJ2-3 TRBD2 once
TGTGCCAGCAGACCCCCGACAGGAGCGAACACTGAAGCTTTCTTT CASRPPTGANTEAFF TRBV6-5 15 TRBJ1-1 - -
TGTGCCATCAAGGCGGCAACTAATGAAAAACTGTTTTTT CAIKAATNEKLFF TRBV10-3 13 TRBJ1-4 - few
TGCGCCAGCAGCCAAGACGGTGGCTTCGAAGCTTTCTTT CASSQDGGFEAFF TRBV4-3 13 TRBJ1-1 - -
TGTGCCAGCAGCCGACGGACAGGGGAGTCCGGGGAGCTGTTTTTT CASSRRTGESGELFF TRBV7-3 15 TRBJ2-2 TRBD1 -
TGTGCCAGCGCACACAGACCCAGGGACTATATGAACACTGAAGCTTTCTTT CASAHRPRDYMNTEAFF TRBV27 17 TRBJ1-1 - -
TGTGCCAGCACATTGGTAGGGGGTCATAATCAGCCCCAGCATTTT CASTLVGGHNQPQHF TRBV28 15 TRBJ1-5 - -
TGCGCCAGCAGTGGAACCGGGGACTCCTACAATGAGCAGTTCTTC CASSGTGDSYNEQFF TRBV10-2 15 TRBJ2-1 - -
TGTGCCAGCAGCTTCCGGCCAAGACTCAGCACAGATACGCAGTATTTT CASSFRPRLSTDTQYF TRBV11-2 16 TRBJ2-3 - -
TGTGCCAGCAGCCACGGTGGGACAGGCGGCTACAATGAGCAGTTCTTC CASSHGGTGGYNEQFF TRBV5-4 16 TRBJ2-1 TRBD1 once
TGTGCCAGTAGTTCCAACAGGTTAGCCAAAAACATTCAGTACTTC CASSSNRLAKNIQYF TRBV19 15 TRBJ2-4 - -
TGTGCCAGCAGCTTCCAAGAGACCCAGTACTTC CASSFQETQYF TRBV7-2 11 TRBJ2-5 - once
TGTGCCAGCAGTTTGGGTGGTACAGGGGTGAATCAGCCCCAGCATTTT CASSLGGTGVNQPQHF TRBV28 16 TRBJ1-5 TRBD1 -
TGTGCCAGCAGCTTAGGGGGACCAAACACTGAAGCTTTCTTT CASSLGGPNTEAFF TRBV7-3 14 TRBJ1-1 - -
TGTGCCAGTAGTTACGGACAGGGCACTGGGGCCAACGTCCTGACTTTC CASSYGQGTGANVLTF TRBV19 16 TRBJ2-6 TRBD1 -
TGTGCCAGCAGCGCTAAGGGTCAGAACACTGAAGCTTTCTTT CASSAKGQNTEAFF TRBV7-2 14 TRBJ1-1 - -
TGTGCCAGCAGCAGAGCGTATGAAAAACTGTTTTTT CASSRAYEKLFF TRBV11-2 12 TRBJ1-4 - -
TGTGCCAGCAGCCAAGTCAAGGCCCTAGGGGCGGACTATGGCTACACCTTC CASSQVKALGADYGYTF TRBV4-2 17 TRBJ1-2 - once
TGCGCCAGCAGCTTGCGAGGGAGCGGGGGTCCAAGCACAGATACGCAGTATTTT CASSLRGSGGPSTDTQYF TRBV5-1 18 TRBJ2-3 TRBD2 -
TGTGCCACCAAGGCCAGCTCTGGAAACACCATATATTTT CATKASSGNTIYF TRBV14 13 TRBJ1-3 - few
TGTGCCAGCAGCTTCCGGAGGGGCGGTGAAGCTTTCTTT CASSFRRGGEAFF TRBV7-2 13 TRBJ1-1 - -
TGTGCCAGCAGTTCCGAGTGGGAGACCCAGTACTTC CASSSEWETQYF TRBV7-2 12 TRBJ2-5 - -
TGTGCCAGCAGCCAATTGACAGGGAGGATGGAGACCCAGTACTTC CASSQLTGRMETQYF TRBV14 15 TRBJ2-5 - -
TGTGCCAGCAGCCCCGGACAGGGGCGTTTCGGCTACACCTTC CASSPGQGRFGYTF TRBV11-2 14 TRBJ1-2 TRBD1 -
TGTGCCAGCAGTTTAAGACAGGGAGGAATGGGTCAGCCCCAGCATTTT CASSLRQGGMGQPQHF TRBV28 16 TRBJ1-5 TRBD1 -
TGTGCCTCGCCCCCTTCCAACACGGGTGGCTACACCTTC CASPPSNTGGYTF TRBV30 13 TRBJ1-2 - -
TGTGCCAGCAGCACCGGGACAGGGGCATATCAGCCCCAGCATTTT CASSTGTGAYQPQHF TRBV9 15 TRBJ1-5 TRBD1 -
TGTGCCAGCAGCGTAGCCCTCCGGGCAGAACAAGAGACCCAGTACTTC CASSVALRAEQETQYF TRBV9 16 TRBJ2-5 - -
TGCGCCAGCAGCCCACGGGGGGAGCCCTACGAGCAGTACTTC CASSPRGEPYEQYF TRBV5-1 14 TRBJ2-7 TRBD2 -
TGTGCCAGCATTGTGGGACAGAGTAATAGCAATGAGCAGTTCTTC CASIVGQSNSNEQFF TRBV2 15 TRBJ2-1 TRBD1 once
TGTGCCAGCAGTGGCTCGGTGGTAGCGGGGTCCTACGAGCAGTACTTC CASSGSVVAGSYEQYF TRBV6-2/TRBV6-3 16 TRBJ2-7 TRBD2 -
TGTGCCAGCAGCCCCCGGACCCACACAGATACGCAGTATTTT CASSPRTHTDTQYF TRBV9 14 TRBJ2-3 - -
TGTGCCAGCAGCTTAGGGCCAGCGGGAGTGGGTGAGACCCAGTACTTC CASSLGPAGVGETQYF TRBV7-2 16 TRBJ2-5 TRBD2 -
TGTGCCACCAGTGATTTTGGATCTGGGGCCAACGTCCTGACTTTC CATSDFGSGANVLTF TRBV24-1 15 TRBJ2-6 - -